These 30 T cell receptor beta chains share one sample of origin, sequenced in a study of T cells in Graves' hyperthyroidism and ophthalmopathy. Authors of the study amplified TCR beta CDR3 regions from RNA transcripts. TCR CDR3 regions were first amplified by RT-PCR with HTBI primers. MiXCR, run by TCRdb on the multiplex PCR reads, gives a single entry per CDR3 protein. This table holds around 540,000 distinct CDR3 sequences, roughly 50% found once. Sequenced sample: peripheral blood or thyroid tissue (not recorded which). All receptors come from a young woman with Graves' hyperthyroidism.

The genes are TRBV5-1 and TRBJ2-1; perhaps TRBD1 as D (5 bases). The CDR3 totals 16 residues. Germline CDR1 is SGHRS and CDR2 is YFSETQ. V dropped 8 bases and J dropped 0 bases, with 18 bases sitting between them. For the CDR3, the DNA is TGCGCCAGTAGGGCAGGGCCCCTAGGCTCCTACAATGAGCAGTTCTTC. Its protein is CASRAGPLGSYNEQFF.

A few counts support this clonotype. This chain links TRBV5-1 with TRBJ2-1, with D possibly matching TRBD2 (5 bases). This CDR3 is built from 14 residues. The V end was cut by 0 bases, the J end by 5 bases, with 9 bases between. Germline V lookup: CDR1 SGHRS, CDR2 YFSETQ. CDR3 sequence: CASSLVLANNEQFF. As DNA, the CDR3 is TGCGCCAGCAGCTTGGTCCTAGCTAACAATGAGCAGTTCTTC.

This clonotype was detected ten times or more. J is TRBJ2-2 and V is TRBV10-3, with TRBD2 matching over 8 bases. Trimming at V came to 2 bases and at J to 0 bases, leaving 2 bases not matched to a gene. This CDR3 is built from 16 residues. Germline CDR1 reads ENHRY; CDR2 reads SYGVKD. CDR3: CAISEPGLANTGELFF. The CDR3 bases are TGTGCCATCAGTGAGCCGGGACTAGCGAACACCGGGGAGCTGTTTTTT.

The table lists this clonotype with a few counts. The DNA for the CDR3 is TGCGCCAGCAATCCGGGACAGCGAACGAACACTGAAGCTTTCTTT. Its protein is CASNPGQRTNTEAFF. This chain uses TRBV5-1 with TRBJ1-1; TRBD1 matches at 7 bases. The CDR3 is 15 residues long. The V segment lost 6 bases and the J segment 1 base; nucleotides outside the gene matches: 9. From germline, CDR1 is SGHRS and CDR2 YFSETQ.

V is TRBV20-1 and J is TRBJ2-7, with a possible D match to TRBD2 (6 bases). CDR3 length: 13 amino acids. Trimming removed 6 bases from V and 3 bases from J, with 15 bases in between. Germline CDR1 is DFQATT and CDR2 is SNEGSKA (reference sequence). The CDR3 nucleotides read TGCAGTGCGCTAAAGGGGACTGGCTACGAGCAGTACTTC. Its translation is CSALKGTGYEQYF.

This chain joins TRBV10-3 and TRBJ1-3; D gene uncertain. V lost 3 bases, J lost 0 bases, and 12 bases lay in between. The germline gives CDR1 ENHRY, CDR2 SYGVKD. This CDR3 contains 16 residues. The CDR3 protein is CAISEPDLSSGNTIYF. The DNA for the CDR3 is TGTGCCATCAGTGAACCGGACCTGAGCTCTGGAAACACCATATATTTT.

V gene TRBV2 combines with J gene TRBJ1-4; D perhaps matches TRBD1 (5 bases). V was pared by 3 bases and J by 3 bases, with 11 bases between. The CDR3 has 15 amino acids. CDR1 SNHLY and CDR2 FYNNEI come from the germline V gene. The CDR3 protein is CASSEMGRSNEKLFF. CDR3 in DNA: TGTGCCAGCAGTGAGATGGGACGGTCTAATGAAAAACTGTTTTTT.

As to this clonotype: This clone may be a read error of a much larger clone one base away. This chain links TRBV7-2 with TRBJ1-6; possibly TRBD1 for D (5 bases). This CDR3 is built from 14 residues. V lost 6 bases and J 4 bases, leaving 10 bases between the germline ends. Per the germline V gene, CDR1 is SGHTA and CDR2 is FQGNSA. This CDR3 is CASSWGRYNSPLHF. As DNA, the CDR3 is TGTGCCAGCAGTTGGGGGAGATATAATTCACCCCTCCACTTT.

Concerning this clonotype: Here the CDR3 omits its conserved ending phenylalanine or tryptophan, so a read error is the likely source. It is unclear where the CDR3 begins or ends on the DNA, so no DNA is shown, and the CDR3 is as TCRdb lists it. The rearrangement links TRBV15 to TRBJ2-2. The CDR3 contains 8 residues when both ends are counted. The germline gives CDR1 LNHNV, CDR2 YYDKDF (reference sequence). The CDR3 here is CATSRGAT.

In its sample, this clonotype was seen a few times. This chain uses TRBV24-1 with TRBJ1-1; perhaps TRBD1 as D (5 bases). Per germline, CDR1 KGHDR and CDR2 SFDVKD. The V gene lost 4 bases and the J gene lost 3 bases, with 14 bases spanning the gap. CDR3 size: 15 residues. CDR3: CATSDPGQEYTEAFF. Here the CDR3 DNA reads TGTGCCACCAGTGACCCGGGGCAGGAGTACACTGAAGCTTTCTTT.

In the case of this clonotype: Because it lacks the conserved phenylalanine or tryptophan at the end, this CDR3 is likely a read error. The V call is TRBV2, the J call TRBJ1-1, with 7 bases lining up with TRBD1. After removal of 8 bases from V and 3 bases from J, the junction contained 9 bases not matched to a gene. The CDR3 loop spans 14 amino acids. Germline CDR1 reads SNHLY; CDR2 reads FYNNEI. Here the CDR3 reads CASLFRGEYTEAFY. In nucleotides, the CDR3 is TGTGCCAGCCTATTCAGGGGGGAATACACTGAAGCTTTCTAT.

This chain uses TRBV25-1 with TRBJ2-6, with 8 nucleotides matching TRBD2. The V segment lost 6 bases and the J segment 0 bases; nucleotides outside the gene matches: 10. This CDR3 is built from 18 residues. The germline CDR1 and CDR2 sequences are MGHDK and SYGVNS. The CDR3 reads CASSLAGHGRSGANVLTF. The CDR3 DNA sequence: TGTGCCAGCAGCTTAGCGGGACACGGACGCTCTGGGGCCAACGTCCTGACTTTC. Complete variable domain (other parts from reference TRBV25-1 and TRBJ2-6): EADIYQTPRYLVIGTGKKITLECSQTMGHDKMYWYQQDPGMELHLIHYSYGVNSTEKGDLSSESTVSRIRTEHFPLTLESARPSHTSQYLCASSLAGHGRSGANVLTFGAGSRLTVL.

The chain joins TRBV19 to TRBJ1-5; D call uncertain. V dropped 4 bases and J dropped 2 bases, with 12 bases sitting between them. The CDR3 has 15 residues. From germline, CDR1 is LNHDA and CDR2 SQIVND (reference sequence). CDR3 nucleotides: TGTGCCAGTAGTAACGGGGTGGAGGGCAATCAGCCCCAGCATTTT. It translates to CASSNGVEGNQPQHF.

Of note for this clonotype: One junction end does not reproduce the germline sequence, and a read error may be involved. The chain is built from TRBV7-9 and TRBJ2-3; TRBD2 is a possible D gene (5 bases). Germline V lookup: CDR1 SEHNR, CDR2 FQNEAQ (reference sequence). The CDR3 loop spans 13 amino acids. CDR3 loop: CASSLAEWDTQYF. CDR3 coding DNA: TGTGCCAGCAGCCTAGCTGAGTGGGATACGCAGTATTTT.

CDR3 loop: CAISESYNDIAGWLSGANVLTF. The CDR3 DNA is TGTGCCATCAGTGAGTCTTATAACGATATAGCGGGATGGCTCTCTGGGGCCAACGTCCTGACTTTC. This chain uses TRBV10-3 with TRBJ2-6; 8 nucleotides line up with TRBD2. Trimming cost V 0 bases and J 0 bases; bases outside gene matches: 16. The CDR3 length is 22 residues. The germline CDR1 and CDR2 sequences are ENHRY and SYGVKD.

The V and J genes are TRBV7-2 and TRBJ1-2, with 7 bases aligning to TRBD1. With V trimmed by 5 bases and J by 2 bases, 14 bases remained unmatched. The V gene's germline CDR1 is SGHTA and CDR2 FQGNSA. This CDR3 region has 17 residues. The CDR3 DNA follows: TGTGCCAGCAGCCAAGAATTGACCGGGACAGCCAACTATGGCTACACCTTC. This encodes CASSQELTGTANYGYTF.

CDR3 amino acids: CSARGPLSTEAFF. CDR3 sequence (DNA): TGCAGTGCTAGAGGGCCGCTGAGCACTGAAGCTTTCTTT. The rearrangement uses TRBV20-1 and TRBJ1-1; D unclear. The CDR3 contains 13 residues. Germline CDR1 DFQATT, CDR2 SNEGSKA (reference sequence). The ends were cut back, 1 base at V and 4 bases at J, with 10 bases in the middle.

This clonotype was seen more than once but under ten times. One end of the junction does not line up with germline, which may come from a read error. The rearrangement uses TRBV7-9 and TRBJ2-7; 7 bases fit TRBD2. The CDR3 consists of 15 residues. Germline V CDR1 and CDR2: SEHNR, FQNEAQ (reference sequence). The CDR3 loop is CASSQLSSGSYEQYF. The CDR3 DNA is TGCGCCAGCAGCCAACTGTCTAGCGGCTCCTACGAGCAGTACTTC.

The chain combines TRBV20-1 with TRBJ1-5; 8 bases map to TRBD1. V shed 5 bases, J shed 7 bases, and the junction held 7 bases outside the gene matches. CDR1 and CDR2 from the germline V gene are DFQATT and SNEGSKA (reference sequence). The CDR3 contains 13 residues. CDR3 in amino acids: CSAPKTGDQPQHF. The CDR3 nucleotides are TGCAGTGCTCCCAAGACAGGGGACCAGCCCCAGCATTTT.

Concerning this clonotype itself: A much larger clone lies one base from this, so it may be a read error. This chain connects TRBV2 to TRBJ1-1, with D perhaps matching TRBD1 (6 bases). The CDR3 is 11 amino acids. CDR1 and CDR2 (germline): SNHLY, FYNNEI. This chain's CDR3 is CASYRDAEASF. The CDR3 DNA follows: TGTGCCTCCTACAGGGATGCTGAAGCTTCCTTT.

The CDR3 loop reads CASSRPGREETQHF. CDR3 DNA: TGTGCCAGCAGTCGGCCCGGACGGGAAGAGACCCAGCATTTT. The chain uses TRBV6-6 and TRBJ1-5; the D is unclear. CDR3 length: 14 amino acids. Per the germline V gene, CDR1 is MNHNY and CDR2 is SVGAGI (reference sequence). Trimming shortened V by 5 bases and J by 11 bases, and 19 bases separated the two germline ends.

The gene calls are TRBV11-2 and TRBJ1-5, with D possibly matching TRBD1 (5 bases). This CDR3 has 14 residues. With 3 bases removed from V and 5 bases from J, the gap between germline ends came to 11 bases. Germline CDR1 SGHAT, CDR2 FQNNGV. Here the CDR3 DNA reads TGTGCCAGCAGCTTGCAACCGGGGGATCAGCCCCAGCATTTT. Encoded protein: CASSLQPGDQPQHF. Variable domain in full (rest from reference TRBV11-2 and TRBJ1-5): EAGVAQSPRYKIIEKRQSVAFWCNPISGHATLYWYQQILGQGPKLLIQFQNNGVVDDSQLPKDRFSAERLKGVDSTLKIQPAKLEDSAVYLCASSLQPGDQPQHFGDGTRLSIL.

This clonotype appeared a few times. The gene calls are TRBV19 and TRBJ1-2, with D unclear. Trimming took off 4 bases at V and 3 bases at J, with 3 bases between the two ends. The germline V gene has CDR1 LNHDA and CDR2 SQIVND (reference sequence). CDR3 length equals 11 residues. The CDR3 DNA sequence: TGTGCCAGTAGTACCGACTATGGCTACACCTTC. Residues: CASSTDYGYTF.

A few counts support this clonotype. The rearrangement joins TRBV7-9 to TRBJ1-4; D ambiguous. The CDR3 covers 14 residues. Germline V gives CDR1 SEHNR, CDR2 FQNEAQ (reference sequence). The V gene lost 4 bases and the J gene lost 8 bases, with 14 bases spanning the gap. The CDR3: CASSSSGSGEKLFF. The CDR3, as DNA: TGTGCCAGCAGCTCGTCTGGGAGTGGCGAAAAACTGTTTTTT.

The V call is TRBV7-2, the J call TRBJ1-3; D may be TRBD1 (6 bases). V lost 5 bases and J 6 bases, leaving 14 bases between the germline ends. Germline-derived CDR1 and CDR2 are SGHTA and FQGNSA. The CDR3 spans 14 residues. CDR3 coding DNA: TGTGCCAGCAGCCGACAGGACGTACAAAACACCATATATTTT. It codes for CASSRQDVQNTIYF.

On this clonotype: A single base separates this from a much larger clone, so it may be a read error. The chain is built from TRBV7-2 and TRBJ1-3; D not resolved. The CDR3 is 15 amino acids. Germline CDR1 is SGHTA and CDR2 is FQGNSA. CDR3 region: CASSLADPTGNIIYF. CDR3 nucleotides: TGTGCCAGCAGCTTAGCGGACCCTACTGGAAACATCATATATTTT.

This chain joins TRBV19 and TRBJ1-4; a possible D gene is TRBD1 (6 bases). V was shortened by 1 base and J by 10 bases, with 19 bases between the two germline ends. Germline CDR1 and CDR2: LNHDA and SQIVND (reference sequence). The CDR3 runs to 16 residues. The CDR3 reads CASSIGGGAKRGKLFF. As DNA, the CDR3 is TGTGCCAGTAGTATAGGCGGGGGCGCGAAGAGAGGAAAACTGTTTTTT.

This clonotype occurred a few times. This chain links TRBV19 with TRBJ1-1; D unresolved. In germline, CDR1 is LNHDA, CDR2 SQIVND (reference sequence). The CDR3 has 16 amino acids. Trimming took 3 bases from V and 4 from J, leaving 18 bases between them. CDR3: CASSIKFRPRGTEAFF. The CDR3 nucleotides are TGTGCCAGTAGTATTAAGTTTAGGCCCCGAGGCACTGAAGCTTTCTTT. Complete variable domain (other parts from reference TRBV19 and TRBJ1-1): DGGITQSPKYLFRKEGQNVTLSCEQNLNHDAMYWYRQDPGQGLRLIYYSQIVNDFQKGDIAEGYSVSREKKESFPLTVTSAQKNPTAFYLCASSIKFRPRGTEAFFGQGTRLTVV.

The genes are TRBV7-8 and TRBJ2-7, with TRBD2 matching over 7 bases. The CDR3 extends over 15 amino acids. Germline V gene data show CDR1 as SGHVS and CDR2 as FQNEAQ. Trimming at V came to 5 bases and at J to 3 bases, leaving 10 bases not matched to a gene. The CDR3 protein is CASSPPSGLRYEQYF. CDR3 sequence (DNA): TGTGCCAGCAGCCCCCCTAGCGGCCTCCGCTACGAGCAGTACTTC.

The DNA of the CDR3 is TGCGCCAGCAGCTTTGACGGGGTTAACACTGAAGCTTTCTTT. Translating gives CASSFDGVNTEAFF. The J gene is TRBJ1-1, the V gene TRBV5-1, with D hard to call. The CDR3 is 14 residues long. Looked up from germline, CDR1 is SGHRS and CDR2 is YFSETQ. Trimming took 2 bases from V and 2 from J, leaving 10 bases between them.